The next 16 T cell receptor beta chains were all read from a single sample in a study of blood T cell repertoires in COVID-19. Assay used: immunoSEQ multiplex PCR; TCRdb lists only in-frame clones, some missing. This table holds around 330,000 clones, roughly 90% found once. Sequenced sample: peripheral blood. The receptor source for this set is a woman between 45 and 60 years old with active or convalescent COVID-19.

V is TRBV12-3 or TRBV12-4 and J is TRBJ1-6; maybe TRBD1 (5 bases). This CDR3 comprises 12 residues. V was trimmed by 7 bases and J by 8 bases, leaving 9 bases between them. The CDR3 here is CASTRQYSPLHF. CDR3 DNA: TGTGCCAGCACTAGACAGTATTCACCCCTCCACTTT.

This clone was found once. The chain couples TRBV11-2 to TRBJ2-3; TRBD2 matches at 10 bases. This CDR3 has 19 amino acids. The germline gives CDR1 SGHAT, CDR2 FQNNGV. The V segment lost 1 base and the J segment 2 bases; nucleotides outside the gene matches: 12. The CDR3 protein is CASSLVSWTSGTNTDTQYF. The CDR3 nucleotides are TGTGCCAGCAGCTTAGTGAGTTGGACTAGCGGTACGAACACAGATACGCAGTATTTT.

The chain has TRBV15 and TRBJ1-3, with TRBD1 as a possible D gene (5 bases). There are 15 residues in the CDR3. CDR1 LNHNV and CDR2 YYDKDF come from the germline V gene (reference sequence). Trimming took off 4 bases at V and 1 base at J, with 11 bases between the two ends. The CDR3 DNA reads as TGTGCCACCAGCACCGGAGGGGAATCTGGAAACACCATATATTTT. Its protein is CATSTGGESGNTIYF.

Concerning this clone itself: Other DNA sequences of this sample code for an identical CDR3. CDR3 sequence reads: CAWSPRGRNTEAFF. The CDR3, as DNA: TGTGCCTGGAGTCCCAGGGGGCGCAACACTGAAGCTTTCTTT. The chain links TRBV30 to TRBJ1-1, with 8 nucleotides matching TRBD1. Germline assignment: CDR1 GTSNPN and CDR2 SVGIG (reference sequence). The CDR3 length is 14 residues. After removal of 2 bases from V and 2 bases from J, the junction contained 4 bases not matched to a gene.

This chain joins TRBV10-3 and TRBJ2-5; D possibly corresponds to TRBD2 (6 bases). Germline CDR1 ENHRY, CDR2 SYGVKD. V dropped 4 bases and J dropped 4 bases, with 10 bases sitting between them. The CDR3 totals 13 residues. CDR3 bases: TGTGCCATCAGTGCGCGGGACGGAGAGACCCAGTACTTC. It yields the protein CAISARDGETQYF.

The rearrangement uses TRBV13 and TRBJ1-2, with D possibly being TRBD1 (6 bases). The germline gives CDR1 PRHDT, CDR2 FYEKMQ (reference sequence). V lost 5 bases and J lost 4, with 23 bases in between. CDR3 length: 17 residues. CDR3 in amino acids: CASSPPPRQVDGYGYTF. CDR3 DNA: TGTGCCAGCAGCCCCCCCCCGCGACAGGTTGACGGCTATGGCTACACCTTC.

The chain is built from TRBV7-2 and TRBJ2-3, with 12 bases lining up with TRBD2. V lost 5 bases to trimming and J lost 3 bases; unmatched junction nucleotides: 3. This CDR3 is built from 15 residues. The germline CDR1 and CDR2 sequences are SGHTA and FQGNSA. The CDR3 protein is CASSSLAGGTDTQYF. The CDR3 DNA reads TGTGCCAGCAGCAGCCTAGCGGGAGGGACAGATACGCAGTATTTT.

The rearrangement uses TRBV4-3 and TRBJ2-7; 9 bases map to TRBD1. This CDR3 spans 15 amino acids. J was trimmed by 2 bases and V by 1 base; bases with no gene match: 3. Per germline, CDR1 LGHNA and CDR2 YSLEER. The CDR3 nucleotides are TGCGCCAGCAGCCAAGGTTGGACAGGGGCCTACGAGCAGTACTTC. Translated, it gives CASSQGWTGAYEQYF.

The chain links TRBV5-1 to TRBJ2-5, with D maybe TRBD2 (6 bases). The CDR3 consists of 13 residues. Germline V lookup: CDR1 SGHRS, CDR2 YFSETQ. The V end was cut by 4 bases, the J end by 2 bases, with 9 bases between. The CDR3 coding sequence is TGCGCCAGCAGCCGGACTAAACAAGAGACCCAGTACTTC. Amino acid sequence: CASSRTKQETQYF.

The chain combines TRBV30 with TRBJ2-1; a possible D gene is TRBD2 (5 bases). The CDR3 is made up of 15 amino acids. The germline V gene encodes CDR1 GTSNPN and CDR2 SVGIG (reference sequence). Trimming took 0 bases from V and 6 from J, leaving 15 bases between them. DNA for the CDR3: TGTGCCTGGAGTGTACGAGGAACCCGGGGCAATGAGCAGTTCTTC. Its protein is CAWSVRGTRGNEQFF.

The chain carries TRBV19 and TRBJ1-5; D is ambiguous. The CDR3 is made up of 15 amino acids. Trimming took 3 bases from V and 0 from J, leaving 9 bases between them. Germline CDR1 reads LNHDA; CDR2 reads SQIVND (reference sequence). This CDR3 reads CASSIQVYSNQPQHF. In DNA form, the CDR3 reads TGTGCCAGTAGTATCCAGGTTTATAGCAATCAGCCCCAGCATTTT.

The rearrangement links TRBV30 to TRBJ1-2, with D unclear. The germline gives CDR1 GTSNPN, CDR2 SVGIG (reference sequence). The V end lost 3 bases, the J end lost 5 bases, and 10 bases lay between the germline ends. The length of the CDR3 is 12 residues. This chain's CDR3 is CAWRGLFYGYTF. The CDR3 coding sequence is TGTGCCTGGAGGGGCCTCTTTTATGGCTACACCTTC.

A single count supports this clone. The chain uses TRBV3-1 (or the pseudogene TRBV3-2) and TRBJ2-1; TRBD1 agrees at 10 bases. This CDR3 has 15 amino acids. The V and J ends lost 7 bases and 4 bases, in that order; junction bases with no gene match: 7. Germline CDR1 and CDR2: LGHDT and YNNKEL (reference sequence). Written as DNA, the CDR3 is TGTGCCAGCACCATCGGGACAGGGGTTTACAATGAGCAGTTCTTC. This sequence encodes CASTIGTGVYNEQFF.

The chain combines TRBV7-8 with TRBJ1-2, with TRBD1 identical over 7 bases. With V trimmed by 5 bases and J by 0 bases, 3 bases remained unmatched. CDR1 is SGHVS, CDR2 FQNEAQ, per germline. The CDR3 runs 14 residues. CDR3 amino acids: CASSRDRANYGYTF. CDR3 coding DNA: TGTGCCAGCAGCCGAGACAGGGCTAACTATGGCTACACCTTC. Supplemented by reference TRBV7-8 and TRBJ1-2, the full variable domain reads GAGVSQSPRYKVAKRGQDVALRCDPISGHVSLFWYQQALGQGPEFLTYFQNEAQLDKSGLPSDRFFAERPEGSVSTLKIQRTQQEDSAVYLCASSRDRANYGYTFGSGTRLTVV.

J is TRBJ1-3 and V is TRBV19; 7 nucleotides align to TRBD1. Germline CDR1 LNHDA, CDR2 SQIVND (reference sequence). Germline trimming cut 6 bases from V and 1 base from J; bases unmatched to any gene: 12. The CDR3 extends over 17 amino acids. DNA of the CDR3: TGTGCCAGTAGCCCCTCCTCGACAGGGAGATCTGGAAACACCATATATTTT. Translation gives CASSPSSTGRSGNTIYF.

The chain couples TRBV27 to TRBJ2-7, with 7 bases identical to TRBD1. Germline CDR1 MNHEY, CDR2 SMNVEV (reference sequence). V trimming: 6 bases; J trimming: 0 bases; junction bases outside the gene matches: 11. CDR3 length: 16 residues. The CDR3 DNA follows: TGTGCCAGCAGCCCTCTCGTCCGGGACAGCTCCTACGAGCAGTACTTC. Protein sequence: CASSPLVRDSSYEQYF.